The 30 T cell receptor beta chains listed next were all sequenced from one sample in a study of CD8 T cells in Susac syndrome. Random hexamers were used to reverse transcribe an amount of roughly 0.45 to 1 ug RNA. TCRdb reprocessed the immunoSEQ multiplex PCR reads with MiXCR, giving one entry per CDR3 protein. This table has some 200,000 distinct CDR3 sequences, 95% appearing once. The sequenced sample was CD8+ T cells from PBMCs. These TCRs come from a human donor with Susac syndrome.

The chain employs TRBV30 and TRBJ2-7; possible D gene TRBD1, 6 bases. The CDR3 runs to 14 residues. CDR1 GTSNPN and CDR2 SVGIG come from the germline V gene (reference sequence). The ends were cut back, 0 bases at V and 5 bases at J, with 14 bases in the middle. The CDR3: CAWSVHRVLDEQYF. The CDR3 nucleotides are TGTGCCTGGAGTGTACACAGGGTCTTAGACGAGCAGTACTTC.

The chain combines TRBV12-3 or TRBV12-4 with TRBJ1-2; TRBD1 aligns across 12 bases. V lost 5 bases and J lost 4; bases outside the gene matches: 11. The CDR3 loop spans 17 amino acids. The CDR3 DNA sequence: TGTGCCAGCAGTCTACGGGACAGGGGGCTGGTGCCCTATGGCTACACCTTC. Its protein is CASSLRDRGLVPYGYTF.

The chain has TRBV6-5 and TRBJ1-3, with 7 nucleotides matching TRBD1. The CDR3 is 16 residues long. Germline trimming cut 0 bases from V and 6 bases from J; bases unmatched to any gene: 8. Germline loops: CDR1 MNHEY, CDR2 SVGAGI. In DNA form, the CDR3 reads TGTGCCAGCAGTTACTCAGGGGGCGAGAGGATAAACACCATATATTTT. Residues: CASSYSGGERINTIYF.

V and J are TRBV7-2 and TRBJ2-5; D is unresolved. Germline assignment: CDR1 SGHTA and CDR2 FQGNSA. The CDR3 sequence is 14 residues long. The ends were cut back, 4 bases at V and 4 bases at J, with 13 bases in the middle. The DNA for the CDR3 is TGTGCCAGCAGCTGGGTCCATACGGGAGAGACCCAGTACTTC. This gives the protein CASSWVHTGETQYF.

The V call is TRBV12-3 or TRBV12-4, the J call TRBJ1-1; D may be TRBD1 (5 bases). V lost 3 bases to trimming and J lost 0 bases, with 11 bases between them. The length of the CDR3 is 15 residues. CDR3 DNA sequence: TGTGCCAGCAGTTTCGACAGTATTCTGAACACTGAAGCTTTCTTT. Translation gives CASSFDSILNTEAFF.

This rearrangement joins TRBV12-3 or TRBV12-4 to TRBJ2-7; D gene ambiguous. CDR3 length equals 14 residues. V was trimmed by 9 bases and J by 7 bases, leaving 22 bases between them. CDR3 in DNA: TGTGCCAGTAAACATGAACTATCACCCGGGGAGCAGTACTTC. Translation: CASKHELSPGEQYF.

This clonotype has a single count. V and J are TRBV19 and TRBJ2-3, with TRBD1 identical over 8 bases. Germline CDR1 is LNHDA and CDR2 is SQIVND (reference sequence). With 8 bases clipped from V and 6 bases from J, the junction kept 7 bases outside the gene matches. The CDR3 runs to 13 residues. The CDR3 coding sequence is TGTGCCAGTGGAGACAGGGGTAGGGATACGCAGTATTTT. This codes for CASGDRGRDTQYF.

The chain recombines TRBV15 with TRBJ2-7; D possibly corresponds to TRBD2 (6 bases). Trimming removed 2 bases at V and 1 base at J, with 9 bases between. The CDR3 has 14 amino acids. Germline values: CDR1 LNHNV, CDR2 YYDKDF (reference sequence). The CDR3 DNA is TGTGCCACCAGCAGACGGCGGGGATCCTACGAGCAGTACTTC. Its protein is CATSRRRGSYEQYF.

The chain joins TRBV30 to TRBJ2-3; 7 positions agree with TRBD2. Germline V lookup: CDR1 GTSNPN, CDR2 SVGIG (reference sequence). The CDR3 sequence is 17 residues long. V lost 2 bases to trimming and J lost 4 bases; unmatched junction nucleotides: 15. CDR3 coding DNA: TGTGCCTGGAGTCCCGCCCGGACTAGTTCAGTCCCAGATACGCAGTATTTT. As protein: CAWSPARTSSVPDTQYF.

This chain joins TRBV9 and TRBJ2-7; weak D call: TRBD1 (5 bases). The CDR3 is made up of 14 amino acids. Per the germline V gene, CDR1 is SGDLS and CDR2 is YYNGEE. Trimming removed 4 bases from V and 4 bases from J, with 15 bases in between. The CDR3 DNA reads as TGTGCCAGCAGCCTTGACAGTAATGGGTACGAGCAGTACTTC. This sequence encodes CASSLDSNGYEQYF.

The J gene is TRBJ2-6, the V gene TRBV6-1; D might be TRBD1 (5 bases). Per germline, CDR1 MNHNS and CDR2 SASEGT. V was shortened by 6 bases and J by 0 bases, with 15 bases between the two germline ends. The length of the CDR3 is 17 residues. CDR3 loop: CASRSAGKFSGANVLTF. The CDR3 region has the DNA TGTGCCAGCAGATCGGCAGGGAAGTTCTCTGGGGCCAACGTCCTGACTTTC.

The V call is TRBV27, the J call TRBJ1-1, with D hard to call. Germline V gene sequence: CDR1 MNHEY, CDR2 SMNVEV (reference sequence). The CDR3 sequence is 15 residues long. Trimming took off 1 base at V and 1 base at J, with 10 bases between the two ends. The CDR3 is CASSLFGSANTEAFF. The CDR3 region has the DNA TGTGCCAGCAGTTTATTCGGGTCCGCGAACACTGAAGCTTTCTTT.

This clonotype was seen a single time. The gene calls are TRBV5-1 and TRBJ2-7; D gene uncertain. Germline assignment: CDR1 SGHRS and CDR2 YFSETQ. There are 13 residues in the CDR3. Trimming shortened V by 8 bases and J by 0 bases, and 12 bases separated the two germline ends. In DNA, the CDR3 is TGCGCCAGTGGAGATGATTTCTCCTACGAGCAGTACTTC. Translating gives CASGDDFSYEQYF.

In DNA form, the CDR3 reads TGTGCCAGCAGCCTAACGACAGCCGGGACTGAAGCTTTCTTT. It encodes CASSLTTAGTEAFF. The V call is TRBV13, the J call TRBJ1-1, with D perhaps matching TRBD1 (5 bases). The CDR3 loop spans 14 amino acids. V lost 5 bases to trimming and J lost 5 bases, with 15 bases between them. Germline V gives CDR1 PRHDT, CDR2 FYEKMQ (reference sequence).

The rearrangement uses TRBV9 and TRBJ2-3; tentative D call: TRBD1 (5 bases). Trimming cost V 1 base and J 2 bases, with 14 bases left between them. The germline V gene has CDR1 SGDLS and CDR2 YYNGEE. The CDR3 is made up of 16 amino acids. The chain's CDR3 is CASSVSGKYPTDTQYF. Written as DNA, the CDR3 is TGTGCCAGCAGCGTATCAGGGAAATACCCCACAGATACGCAGTATTTT.

This chain joins TRBV9 and TRBJ2-4; the match to TRBD2 covers 12 bases. CDR1 and CDR2 from the germline V gene are SGDLS and YYNGEE. The CDR3 has 16 amino acids. Germline trimming cut 4 bases from V and 5 bases from J; bases unmatched to any gene: 7. The CDR3 nucleotides are TGTGCCAGCAGCCCTAGCGGGAGGGGAACGGAAAACATTCAGTACTTC. The encoded protein is CASSPSGRGTENIQYF.

This clonotype is a singleton in its sample. This chain connects TRBV19 to TRBJ2-7; D not certain. The CDR3 has 13 amino acids. CDR1 and CDR2 from the germline V gene are LNHDA and SQIVND (reference sequence). Trimming cost V 3 bases and J 1 base, with 7 bases left between them. DNA for the CDR3: TGTGCCAGTAGTATGAAATCATCCTACGAGCAGTACTTC. This sequence encodes CASSMKSSYEQYF.

The chain recombines TRBV18 with TRBJ2-7, with D possibly being TRBD1 (6 bases). Germline CDR1 is KGHSH and CDR2 is LQKENI. The length of the CDR3 is 13 residues. V lost 3 bases to trimming and J lost 3 bases, with 9 bases between them. CDR3 sequence (DNA): TGTGCCAGCTCACCGACGACAGGCTACGAGCAGTACTTC. It encodes CASSPTTGYEQYF.

The chain links TRBV20-1 to TRBJ2-7; possibly TRBD1 or TRBD2 for D (5 bases each). V lost 5 bases and J 3 bases, leaving 17 bases between the germline ends. This CDR3 has 14 residues. The germline V gene encodes CDR1 DFQATT and CDR2 SNEGSKA (reference sequence). The CDR3 DNA is TGCAGTGCTGGGGACGACGGAATAGACTACGAGCAGTACTTC. It is translated as CSAGDDGIDYEQYF.

The V and J genes are TRBV20-1 and TRBJ2-1; 7 bases line up with TRBD2. V lost 3 bases to trimming and J lost 2 bases; unmatched junction nucleotides: 10. The length of the CDR3 is 16 residues. From germline, CDR1 is DFQATT and CDR2 SNEGSKA (reference sequence). The CDR3 DNA sequence: TGCAGTGCTAGCCGACTGACTAGCACCCCCTACAATGAGCAGTTCTTC. Its translation: CSASRLTSTPYNEQFF.

The CDR3 region has the DNA TGCGCCAGCAGCCCAGATGGGGGGAGCCAAATGGATACGCAGTATTTT. It translates to CASSPDGGSQMDTQYF. The chain links TRBV4-1 to TRBJ2-3; D may be TRBD2 (6 bases). From germline, CDR1 is MGHRA and CDR2 YSYEKL. V was trimmed by 4 bases and J by 6 bases, leaving 20 bases between them. This CDR3 region has 16 residues.

This clonotype was recorded once. The chain carries TRBV19 and TRBJ1-5; no reliable D call. Germline lookup yields CDR1 LNHDA and CDR2 SQIVND (reference sequence). The CDR3 length is 14 residues. Trimming left V 6 bases short and J 2 bases short, with 11 bases between. CDR3 in amino acids: CASSRSGGNQPQHF. CDR3 DNA: TGTGCCAGTAGCAGGAGTGGCGGCAATCAGCCCCAGCATTTT.

The V call is TRBV7-8, the J call TRBJ2-7; 7 bases agree with TRBD1. Germline lookup yields CDR1 SGHVS and CDR2 FQNEAQ. The CDR3 has 16 residues. The junction had 8 bases not matched to a gene; V was cut back by 1 base and J by 2 bases. CDR3 coding DNA: TGTGCCAGCAGCTTAGGCTATACCGGGACAGCCTACGAGCAGTACTTC. It translates to CASSLGYTGTAYEQYF.

The chain recombines TRBV20-1 with TRBJ1-2; no definite D call. Germline values: CDR1 DFQATT, CDR2 SNEGSKA (reference sequence). This CDR3 is 14 amino acids long. V was cut by 0 bases and J by 5 bases, with 13 bases left in between. CDR3 sequence: CSARDLWQSYGYTF. The CDR3 DNA reads TGCAGTGCTAGAGATCTATGGCAGAGTTATGGCTACACCTTC.

This chain connects TRBV29-1 to TRBJ1-2; D is undetermined. This CDR3 spans 15 amino acids. Germline V gene data show CDR1 as SQVTM and CDR2 as ANQGSEA. With 6 bases removed from V and 6 bases from J, the gap between germline ends came to 23 bases. In DNA form, the CDR3 reads TGCAGCGTCAACTTCGACCCGTTCAATATGGATGGCTACACCTTC. Amino acid sequence: CSVNFDPFNMDGYTF.

In DNA, the CDR3 is TGTGCCAGCAGTCCCGGGACTAGCGGGAGGGTTAACAATGAGCAGTTCTTC. It translates to CASSPGTSGRVNNEQFF. The rearrangement uses TRBV27 and TRBJ2-1, with 16 bases matching TRBD2. CDR3 length equals 17 residues. After removal of 5 bases from V and 5 bases from J, the junction contained 6 bases not matched to a gene. Germline V gene lookup returns CDR1 MNHEY and CDR2 SMNVEV (reference sequence).

This clonotype was seen only once. The chain carries TRBV6-5 and TRBJ2-3, with TRBD1 matching 8 bases. The CDR3 contains 12 residues. J lost 4 bases, V lost 10 bases, and 4 bases had no gene match. The germline CDR1 and CDR2 sequences are MNHEY and SVGAGI. CDR3 protein: CATGQGADTQYF. In nucleotides, the CDR3 is TGTGCCACTGGACAGGGCGCAGATACGCAGTATTTT.

The chain links TRBV4-1 to TRBJ2-5; D gene ambiguous. The CDR3 runs 14 residues. The germline gives CDR1 MGHRA, CDR2 YSYEKL. Trimming took 1 base from V and 4 from J, leaving 10 bases between them. CDR3 bases: TGCGCCAGCAGCCAAGTTGCCTGGGGAGAGACCCAGTACTTC. Protein product: CASSQVAWGETQYF.

The genes are TRBV11-2 and TRBJ2-3, with 10 nucleotides matching TRBD2. The germline CDR1 and CDR2 sequences are SGHAT and FQNNGV. V was clipped by 5 bases and J by 1 base; unmatched bases: 3. The CDR3 runs 15 residues. The chain's CDR3 is CASSAGTSGTDTQYF. CDR3 DNA: TGTGCCAGCAGCGCCGGGACTAGCGGCACAGATACGCAGTATTTT.

This sequence joins TRBV29-1 and TRBJ2-1; 10 bases fit TRBD1. V lost 6 bases and J lost 7; bases outside the gene matches: 9. Germline CDR1 SQVTM, CDR2 ANQGSEA. The CDR3 is 14 amino acids. CDR3 bases: TGCAGCGTAGAACGGACAGGGGGATTAAATGAGCAGTTCTTC. Translating it yields CSVERTGGLNEQFF.